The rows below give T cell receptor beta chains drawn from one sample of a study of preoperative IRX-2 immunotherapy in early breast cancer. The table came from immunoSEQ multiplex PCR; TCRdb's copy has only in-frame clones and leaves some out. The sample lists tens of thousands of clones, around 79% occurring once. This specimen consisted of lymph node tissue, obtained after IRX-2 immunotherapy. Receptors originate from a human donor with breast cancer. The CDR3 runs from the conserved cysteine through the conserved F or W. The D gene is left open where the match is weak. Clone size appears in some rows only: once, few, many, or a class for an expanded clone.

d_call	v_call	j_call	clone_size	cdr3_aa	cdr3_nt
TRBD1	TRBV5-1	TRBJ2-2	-	CASSIGQANTGELFF	TGCGCCAGCAGCATCGGACAGGCGAACACCGGGGAGCTGTTTTTT
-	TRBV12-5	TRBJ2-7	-	CASTMQGAGKQYF	TGTGCCAGCACTATGCAAGGTGCGGGTAAGCAGTACTTC
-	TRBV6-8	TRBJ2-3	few	CASSLSGYSTDTQYF	TGTGCCAGCAGCCTTAGCGGTTATAGCACAGATACGCAGTATTTT
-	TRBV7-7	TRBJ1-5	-	CASSRPELSNQPQHF	TGTGCCAGCAGCCGCCCAGAACTTAGCAATCAGCCCCAGCATTTT
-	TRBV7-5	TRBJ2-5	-	CASSLTGMGETQYF	TGTGCCAGCAGCCTGACAGGGATGGGTGAGACCCAGTACTTC
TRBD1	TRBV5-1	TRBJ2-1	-	CASSSGQGANRYNEQFF	TGCGCCAGCAGCTCCGGACAGGGGGCGAACCGCTACAATGAGCAGTTCTTC
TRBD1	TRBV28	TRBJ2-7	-	CASSLGQGGEQYF	TGTGCCAGCAGTCTAGGACAGGGTGGCGAGCAGTACTTC
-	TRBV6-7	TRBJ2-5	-	CASRVYLQGSGETQYF	TGTGCCAGCAGGGTGTACTTACAGGGATCGGGAGAGACCCAGTACTTC
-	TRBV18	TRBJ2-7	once	CASSPPGPSYEQYF	TGTGCCAGCTCACCACCCGGACCATCCTACGAGCAGTACTTC
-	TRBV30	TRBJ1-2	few	CAWTLTVAYGYTF	TGTGCCTGGACCCTGACAGTCGCCTATGGCTACACCTTC